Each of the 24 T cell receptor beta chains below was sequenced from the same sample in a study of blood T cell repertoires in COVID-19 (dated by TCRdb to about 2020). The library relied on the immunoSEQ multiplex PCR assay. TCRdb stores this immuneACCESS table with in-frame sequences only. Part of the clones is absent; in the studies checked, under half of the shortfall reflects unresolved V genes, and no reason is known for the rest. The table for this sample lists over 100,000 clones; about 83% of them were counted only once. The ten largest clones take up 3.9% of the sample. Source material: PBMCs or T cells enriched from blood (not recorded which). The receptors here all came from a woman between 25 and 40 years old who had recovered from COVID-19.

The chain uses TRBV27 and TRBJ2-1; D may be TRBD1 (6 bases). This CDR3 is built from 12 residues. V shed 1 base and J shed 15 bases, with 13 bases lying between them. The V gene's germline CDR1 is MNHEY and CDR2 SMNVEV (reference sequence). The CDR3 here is CASSLYEGHLFF. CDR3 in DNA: TGTGCCAGCAGTTTATACGAGGGACATCTGTTCTTC.

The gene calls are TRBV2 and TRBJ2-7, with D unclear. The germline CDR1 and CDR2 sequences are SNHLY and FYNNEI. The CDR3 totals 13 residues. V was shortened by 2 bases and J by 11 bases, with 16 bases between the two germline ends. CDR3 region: CASSEPPFPREYF. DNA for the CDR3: TGTGCCAGCAGTGAACCCCCATTTCCTCGGGAGTACTTC.

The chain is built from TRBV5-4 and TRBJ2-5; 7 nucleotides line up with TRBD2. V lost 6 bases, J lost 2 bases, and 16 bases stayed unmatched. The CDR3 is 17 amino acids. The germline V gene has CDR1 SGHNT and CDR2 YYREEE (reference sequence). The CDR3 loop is CASTLGPVSSGQETQYF. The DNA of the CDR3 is TGTGCCAGCACCTTAGGTCCCGTGTCTAGCGGACAAGAGACCCAGTACTTC.

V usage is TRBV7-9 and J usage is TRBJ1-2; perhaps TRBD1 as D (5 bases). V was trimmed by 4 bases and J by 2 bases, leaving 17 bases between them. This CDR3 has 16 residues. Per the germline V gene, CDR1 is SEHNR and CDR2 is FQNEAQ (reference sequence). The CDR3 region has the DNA TGTGCCAGCAGCTCAGAGAAGACAGTTTACAACTATGGCTACACCTTC. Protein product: CASSSEKTVYNYGYTF.

The chain's CDR3 is CASRFRGSNTEAFF. In nucleotides, the CDR3 is TGTGCCAGCAGGTTCAGGGGCAGTAACACTGAAGCTTTCTTT. This rearrangement joins TRBV5-6 to TRBJ1-1; D possibly corresponds to TRBD1 (6 bases). Trimming took off 5 bases at V and 2 bases at J, with 13 bases between the two ends. The CDR3 contains 14 residues. Germline assignment: CDR1 SGHDT and CDR2 YYEEEE.

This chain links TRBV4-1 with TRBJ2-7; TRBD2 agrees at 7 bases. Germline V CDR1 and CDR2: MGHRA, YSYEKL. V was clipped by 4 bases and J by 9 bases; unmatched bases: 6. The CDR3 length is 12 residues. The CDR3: CASSLPAGSQYF. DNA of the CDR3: TGCGCCAGCAGCCTCCCAGCGGGATCGCAGTACTTC.

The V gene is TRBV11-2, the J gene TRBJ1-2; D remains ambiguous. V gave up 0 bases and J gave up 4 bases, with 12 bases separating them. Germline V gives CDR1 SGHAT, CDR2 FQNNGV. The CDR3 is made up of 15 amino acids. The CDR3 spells CASSLEYGESYGYTF. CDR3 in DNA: TGTGCCAGCAGCTTAGAATACGGGGAAAGCTATGGCTACACCTTC.

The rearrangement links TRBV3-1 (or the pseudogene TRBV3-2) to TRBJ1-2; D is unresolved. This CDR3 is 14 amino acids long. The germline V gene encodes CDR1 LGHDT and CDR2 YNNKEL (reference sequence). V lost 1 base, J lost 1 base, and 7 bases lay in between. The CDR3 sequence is CASSQAHINYGYTF. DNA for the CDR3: TGTGCCAGCAGCCAAGCACACATTAACTATGGCTACACCTTC.

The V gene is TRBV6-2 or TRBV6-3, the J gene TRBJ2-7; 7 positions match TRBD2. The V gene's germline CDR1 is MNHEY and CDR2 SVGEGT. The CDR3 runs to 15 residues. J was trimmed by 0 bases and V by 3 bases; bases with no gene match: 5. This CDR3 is CASSYALAYSYEQYF. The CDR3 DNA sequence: TGTGCCAGCAGTTATGCACTAGCGTACTCCTACGAGCAGTACTTC.

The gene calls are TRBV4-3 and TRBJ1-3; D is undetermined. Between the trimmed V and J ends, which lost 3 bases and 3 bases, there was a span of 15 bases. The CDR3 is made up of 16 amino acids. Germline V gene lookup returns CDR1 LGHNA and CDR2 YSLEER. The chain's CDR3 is CASSHESGGVGNTIYF. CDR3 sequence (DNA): TGCGCCAGCAGCCATGAATCGGGAGGTGTTGGAAACACCATATATTTT.

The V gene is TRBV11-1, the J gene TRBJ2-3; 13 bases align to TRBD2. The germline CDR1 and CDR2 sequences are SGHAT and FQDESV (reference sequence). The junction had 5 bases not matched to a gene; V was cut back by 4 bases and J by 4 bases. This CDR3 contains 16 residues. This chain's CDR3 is CASSWTSGSIADTQYF. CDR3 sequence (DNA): TGTGCCAGCAGCTGGACTAGCGGGAGTATCGCAGATACGCAGTATTTT.

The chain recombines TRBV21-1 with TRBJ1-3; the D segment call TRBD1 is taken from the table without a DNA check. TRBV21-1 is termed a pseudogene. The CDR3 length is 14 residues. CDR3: CASSKDNSGNTIYF. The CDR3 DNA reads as TGTGCCAGCAGCAAGGACAACTCTGGAAACACCATATATTTT.

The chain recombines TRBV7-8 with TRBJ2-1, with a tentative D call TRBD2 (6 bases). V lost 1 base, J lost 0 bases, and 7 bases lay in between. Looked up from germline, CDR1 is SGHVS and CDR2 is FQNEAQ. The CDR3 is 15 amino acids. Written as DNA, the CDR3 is TGTGCCAGCAGCTTAGGGGGGGACTCCTACAATGAGCAGTTCTTC. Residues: CASSLGGDSYNEQFF.

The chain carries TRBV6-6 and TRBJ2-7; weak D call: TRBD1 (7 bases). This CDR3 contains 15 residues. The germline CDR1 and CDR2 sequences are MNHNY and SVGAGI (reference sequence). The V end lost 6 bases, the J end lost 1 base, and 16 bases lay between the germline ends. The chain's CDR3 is CASSRDPGGSYEQYF. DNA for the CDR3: TGTGCCAGCAGCCGCGACCCAGGGGGGTCCTACGAGCAGTACTTC.

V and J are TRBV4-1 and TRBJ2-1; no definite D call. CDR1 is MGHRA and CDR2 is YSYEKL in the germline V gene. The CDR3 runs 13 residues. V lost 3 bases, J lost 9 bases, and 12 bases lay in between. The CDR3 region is CASSHVSIGEQFF. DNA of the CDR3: TGCGCCAGCAGCCACGTTTCGATCGGTGAGCAGTTCTTC.

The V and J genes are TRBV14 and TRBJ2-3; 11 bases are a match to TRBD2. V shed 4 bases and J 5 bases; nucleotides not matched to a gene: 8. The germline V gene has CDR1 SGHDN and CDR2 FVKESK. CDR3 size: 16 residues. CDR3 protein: CASSRYRGTSGDTQYF. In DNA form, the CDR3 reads TGTGCCAGCAGCCGGTACCGGGGGACTAGCGGAGATACGCAGTATTTT. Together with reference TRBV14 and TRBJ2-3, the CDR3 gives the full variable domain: EAGVTQFPSHSVIEKGQTVTLRCDPISGHDNLYWYRRVMGKEIKFLLHFVKESKQDESGMPNNRFLAERTGGTYSTLKVQPAELEDSGVYFCASSRYRGTSGDTQYFGPGTRLTVL.

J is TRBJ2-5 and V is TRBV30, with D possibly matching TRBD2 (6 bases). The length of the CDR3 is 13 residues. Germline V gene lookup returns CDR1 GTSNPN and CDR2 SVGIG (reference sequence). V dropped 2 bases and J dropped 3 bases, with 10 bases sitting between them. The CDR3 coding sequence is TGTGCCTGGAGTTTTAGCGGAGAAGAGACCCAGTACTTC. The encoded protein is CAWSFSGEETQYF.

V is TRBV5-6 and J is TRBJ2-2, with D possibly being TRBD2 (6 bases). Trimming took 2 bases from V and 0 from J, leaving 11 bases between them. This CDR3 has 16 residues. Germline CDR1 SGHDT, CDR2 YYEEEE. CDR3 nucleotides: TGTGCCAGCAGCTTCGGGGGAGGCTCGAACACCGGGGAGCTGTTTTTT. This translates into CASSFGGGSNTGELFF.

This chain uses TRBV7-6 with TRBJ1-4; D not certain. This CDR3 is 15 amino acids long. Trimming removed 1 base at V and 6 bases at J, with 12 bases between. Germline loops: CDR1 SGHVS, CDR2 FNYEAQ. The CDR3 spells CASSLVPAGYEKLFF. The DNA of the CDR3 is TGTGCCAGCAGCTTAGTCCCTGCAGGCTATGAAAAACTGTTTTTT.

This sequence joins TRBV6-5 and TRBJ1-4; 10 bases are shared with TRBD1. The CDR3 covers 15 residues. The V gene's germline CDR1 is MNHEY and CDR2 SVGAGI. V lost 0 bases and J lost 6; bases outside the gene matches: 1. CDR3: CASSYSGTGDEKLFF. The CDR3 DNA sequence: TGTGCCAGCAGTTACTCCGGGACAGGGGATGAAAAACTGTTTTTT.

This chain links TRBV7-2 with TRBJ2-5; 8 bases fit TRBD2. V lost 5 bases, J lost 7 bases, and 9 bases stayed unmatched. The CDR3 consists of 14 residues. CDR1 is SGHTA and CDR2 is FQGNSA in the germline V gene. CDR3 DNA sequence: TGTGCCAGCAGCCCAGGGACTAGAGAGGCGACCCAGTACTTC. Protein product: CASSPGTREATQYF.

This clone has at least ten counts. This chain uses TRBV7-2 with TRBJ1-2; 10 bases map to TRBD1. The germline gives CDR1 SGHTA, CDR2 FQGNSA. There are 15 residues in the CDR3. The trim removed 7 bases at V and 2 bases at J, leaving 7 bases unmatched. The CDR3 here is CASTRDRGGNYGYTF. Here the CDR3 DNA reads TGTGCCAGCACGCGGGACAGGGGAGGAAACTATGGCTACACCTTC.

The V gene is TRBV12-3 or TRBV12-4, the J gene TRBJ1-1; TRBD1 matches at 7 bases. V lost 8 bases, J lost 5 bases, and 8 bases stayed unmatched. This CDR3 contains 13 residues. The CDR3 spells CASGRSGGTEAFF. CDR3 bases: TGTGCCAGCGGAAGGTCAGGGGGTACTGAAGCTTTCTTT.

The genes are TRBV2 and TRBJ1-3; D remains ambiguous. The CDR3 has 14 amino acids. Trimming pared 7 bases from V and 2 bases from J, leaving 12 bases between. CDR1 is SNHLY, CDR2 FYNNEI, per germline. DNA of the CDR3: TGTGCCAGCAACCGGGGTAGGCCTGGAAACACCATATATTTT. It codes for CASNRGRPGNTIYF.